The clone carrying this T cell receptor beta chain was seen a handful of times. Its antigen is undetermined. The sample belongs to a study of CD8 T cells in ankylosing spondylitis. Study observations and caveats: Peripheral blood held disease-linked clones only at relatively low frequency, and these were CD8+. Ankylosing spondylitis blood appeared to be characterized by a TCR beta motif of roughly eight highly homologous variants.

TCRdb re-called the 5' RACE reads through MiXCR, storing one row per CDR3 protein. The sample gives 330,000 or so distinct CDR3 sequences, 8% of which show up once; about 14% is in the top ten. This receptor was taken from a male donor with ankylosing spondylitis. Sequenced material: blood, either unsorted or a sorted T cell fraction (not recorded which).

CDR3 sequence: CASIKLAGLGTQYF. The CDR3 coding sequence is TGTGCCAGCATCAAACTAGCGGGGTTAGGGACCCAGTACTTC. The chain carries TRBV6-1 and TRBJ2-5; 10 bases are shared with TRBD2. Germline-derived CDR1 and CDR2 are MNHNS and SASEGT. This CDR3 is built from 14 residues. V trimming: 7 bases; J trimming: 7 bases; junction bases outside the gene matches: 9.